The 16 T cell receptor beta chains listed next were all sequenced from one sample in a study of CD8+ T cells in alopecia areata. Treatment noted: oral pan-JAK inhibitor, 5-10 mg twice daily. cDNA prepared by RNA extraction and subsequent reverse transcription served as the template for sequencing. The table came from immunoSEQ multiplex PCR; TCRdb's copy has only in-frame clones and leaves some out. The table records 120,000 to 150,000 clones, roughly four fifths of them present only once. Specimen: CD8+ T cells sorted from blood, collected at week 4, from a patient treated with tofacitinib. The receptors originated from a human donor with alopecia areata.

V and J are TRBV29-1 and TRBJ1-1; no definite D call. In germline, CDR1 is SQVTM, CDR2 ANQGSEA. The CDR3 is 12 residues long. Trimming removed 1 base from V and 5 bases from J, with 8 bases in between. The DNA of the CDR3 is TGCAGCGTTGAAGTAGCTGGGACTGAAGCTTTCTTT. Its translation is CSVEVAGTEAFF. Together with reference TRBV29-1 and TRBJ1-1, the CDR3 gives the full variable domain: SAVISQKPSRDICQRGTSLTIQCQVDSQVTMMFWYRQQPGQSLTLIATANQGSEATYESGFVIDKFPISRPNLTFSTLTVSNMSPEDSSIYLCSVEVAGTEAFFGQGTRLTVV.

This chain links TRBV25-1 with TRBJ2-7; D perhaps matches TRBD1 (5 bases). Trimming cost V 1 base and J 0 bases, with 16 bases left between them. Germline assignment: CDR1 MGHDK and CDR2 SYGVNS. The CDR3 runs to 17 residues. This chain's CDR3 is CASSESLWGPNSYEQYF. The DNA for the CDR3 is TGTGCCAGCAGTGAATCGTTGTGGGGCCCGAACTCCTACGAGCAGTACTTC.

CDR3 sequence (DNA): TGTGCCAGCAGTTACTCGACGGGACCCTCGGACAGAGCTAACTATGGCTACACCTTC. Protein sequence: CASSYSTGPSDRANYGYTF. The rearrangement links TRBV6-7 to TRBJ1-2; D possibly corresponds to TRBD1 (6 bases). TRBV6-7 is assigned to the ORF class and has an uncertain function. The CDR3 covers 19 residues. Trimming removed 0 bases from V and 0 bases from J, with 20 bases in between.

The chain uses TRBV11-1 and TRBJ2-7; no clear D gene. Looked up from germline, CDR1 is SGHAT and CDR2 is FQDESV (reference sequence). The germline V and J ends were trimmed by 7 bases and 4 bases, with 5 bases remaining between them. This CDR3 region has 10 residues. The CDR3 is CASMEYEQYF. The CDR3, as DNA: TGTGCCAGCATGGAGTACGAGCAGTACTTC.

The chain employs TRBV27 and TRBJ2-3; 8 bases line up with TRBD2. The V segment lost 7 bases and the J segment 5 bases; nucleotides outside the gene matches: 11. CDR1 and CDR2 from the germline V gene are MNHEY and SMNVEV (reference sequence). The CDR3 extends over 15 amino acids. The CDR3 DNA sequence: TGTGCCAGCAACCCCGTCGGGGGGGCCGAAGATACGCAGTATTTT. It yields the protein CASNPVGGAEDTQYF.

This clone was counted once. Other DNA sequences in this specimen translate into the identical CDR3. The chain employs TRBV7-2 and TRBJ2-7, with unresolved D. Trimming left V 5 bases short and J 0 bases short, with 5 bases between. The germline CDR1 and CDR2 sequences are SGHTA and FQGNSA. The CDR3 has 12 residues. The CDR3 DNA sequence: TGTGCCAGCAGCGCTAACTCCTACGAGCAGTACTTC. This translates into CASSANSYEQYF.

On this clone: Other nucleotide sequences in the sample specify the same CDR3. The chain combines TRBV5-6 with TRBJ2-5, with 8 bases identical to TRBD2. The length of the CDR3 is 13 residues. V shed 5 bases, J shed 4 bases, and the junction held 4 bases outside the gene matches. Germline V CDR1 and CDR2: SGHDT, YYEEEE. CDR3 DNA sequence: TGTGCCAGCAGTTTAGCGGGGCCAGAGACCCAGTACTTC. It is translated as CASSLAGPETQYF.

V is TRBV4-1 and J is TRBJ2-7, with a tentative D call TRBD2 (5 bases). The CDR3 runs to 14 residues. Between the trimmed V and J ends, which lost 1 base and 2 bases, there was a span of 9 bases. Germline CDR1 reads MGHRA; CDR2 reads YSYEKL. CDR3 sequence (DNA): TGCGCCAGCAGCCAAGGAGGGCAGGCCTACGAGCAGTACTTC. Its protein product is CASSQGGQAYEQYF.

This chain joins TRBV10-2 and TRBJ2-2; no firm D call. The CDR3 covers 12 residues. Trimming removed 6 bases at V and 6 bases at J, with 8 bases between. The germline CDR1 and CDR2 sequences are WSHSY and SAAADI. The CDR3 spells CASRRRSGELFF. The CDR3 DNA sequence: TGCGCCAGCAGACGACGTTCCGGGGAGCTGTTTTTT.

CDR3 residues: CASSLRAGAINQPQHF. For the CDR3, the DNA is TGTGCCAGCAGCTTGAGGGCAGGGGCTATTAATCAGCCCCAGCATTTT. This chain uses TRBV7-2 with TRBJ1-5; D possibly corresponds to TRBD1 (6 bases). This CDR3 has 16 amino acids. Germline lookup yields CDR1 SGHTA and CDR2 FQGNSA. With 3 bases removed from V and 4 bases from J, the gap between germline ends came to 16 bases. Full variable domain (missing parts from reference TRBV7-2 and TRBJ1-5): GAGVSQSPSNKVTEKGKDVELRCDPISGHTALYWYRQSLGQGLEFLIYFQGNSAPDKSGLPSDRFSAERTGGSVSTLTIQRTQQEDSAVYLCASSLRAGAINQPQHFGDGTRLSIL.

The chain uses TRBV19 and TRBJ2-3; no firm D call. Germline V gene sequence: CDR1 LNHDA, CDR2 SQIVND (reference sequence). This CDR3 has 13 amino acids. Trimming cost V 6 bases and J 6 bases, with 13 bases left between them. The CDR3 region has the DNA TGTGCCAGTAGCATAACTCCCACGGATACGCAGTATTTT. Translation gives CASSITPTDTQYF.

The V call is TRBV9, the J call TRBJ2-7, with 7 bases identical to TRBD2. CDR1 is SGDLS, CDR2 YYNGEE, per germline. With V trimmed by 4 bases and J by 2 bases, 6 bases remained unmatched. The CDR3 is 14 residues long. CDR3 region: CASSPPSGAYEQYF. CDR3 DNA sequence: TGTGCCAGCAGCCCCCCCAGCGGGGCCTACGAGCAGTACTTC.

The genes are TRBV6-5 and TRBJ2-1; unclear D gene. V was pared by 1 base and J by 4 bases, with 5 bases between. The CDR3 has 13 amino acids. Germline assignment: CDR1 MNHEY and CDR2 SVGAGI. This chain's CDR3 is CASSYYRYNEQFF. The CDR3 DNA is TGTGCCAGCAGTTACTACAGATACAATGAGCAGTTCTTC.

This chain connects TRBV4-3 to TRBJ2-1; no firm D call. The CDR3 is made up of 18 amino acids. Trimming took 3 bases from V and 6 from J, leaving 24 bases between them. The V gene's germline CDR1 is LGHNA and CDR2 YSLEER. The CDR3 DNA reads as TGCGCCAGCAGCCAGGATAAGGCCCGACTCGCAAGACGCAATGAGCAGTTCTTC. The encoded protein is CASSQDKARLARRNEQFF.

This chain links TRBV15 with TRBJ2-7, with 8 bases fitting TRBD2. Trimming cost V 1 base and J 3 bases; bases outside gene matches: 8. CDR3 length: 16 residues. Per germline, CDR1 LNHNV and CDR2 YYDKDF (reference sequence). CDR3 loop: CATSRGRAGGVYEQYF. The CDR3 nucleotides are TGTGCCACCAGCAGAGGAAGGGCGGGGGGAGTCTACGAGCAGTACTTC.

This sequence joins TRBV4-1 and TRBJ2-5, with TRBD1 as a possible D gene (5 bases). The CDR3 consists of 13 residues. Trimming left V 0 bases short and J 6 bases short, with 8 bases between. CDR1 MGHRA and CDR2 YSYEKL come from the germline V gene. The CDR3 nucleotides read TGCGCCAGCAGCCAAGATCAGGGAAAGACCCAGTACTTC. Protein product: CASSQDQGKTQYF.